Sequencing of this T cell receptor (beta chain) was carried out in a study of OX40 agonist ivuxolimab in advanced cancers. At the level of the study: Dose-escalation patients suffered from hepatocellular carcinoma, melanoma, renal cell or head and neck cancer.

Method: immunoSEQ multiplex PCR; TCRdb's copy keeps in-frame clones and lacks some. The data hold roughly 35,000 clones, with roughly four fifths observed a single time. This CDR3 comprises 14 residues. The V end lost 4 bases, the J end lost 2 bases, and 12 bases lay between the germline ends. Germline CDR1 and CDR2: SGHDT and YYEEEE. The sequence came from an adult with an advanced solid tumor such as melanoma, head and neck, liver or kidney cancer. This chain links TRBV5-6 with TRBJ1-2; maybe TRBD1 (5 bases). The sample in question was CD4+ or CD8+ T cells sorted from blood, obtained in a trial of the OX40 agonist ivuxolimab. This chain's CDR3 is CASSPAAGNYGYTF. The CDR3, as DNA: TGTGCCAGCAGCCCGGCCGCAGGGAACTATGGCTACACCTTC.